The 27 T cell receptor beta chains given below trace back to one sample, sequenced in a study of CD8+CD57+ T cells in acquired aplastic anemia. The template for TCR beta VDJ and CDR3 sequence profiling was genomic DNA. TCRdb ran MiXCR on the reads and lists one entry per CDR3 protein. The profile shows 120,000 or so distinct CDR3 sequences, roughly 55% of them singletons. Patients selected for sequencing had displayed CD8+CD57+ cell expansion by flow cytometry. Sequencing input: sorted CD4+, CD8+, or CD8+CD57+ T cells (not recorded which) from PBMCs. The receptors were sampled from a human donor with aplastic anemia.

The chain recombines TRBV27 with TRBJ1-4; 7 bases agree with TRBD1. The J segment lost 3 bases and the V segment lost 6 bases, leaving 10 bases of the junction unmatched. Germline lookup yields CDR1 MNHEY and CDR2 SMNVEV (reference sequence). The CDR3 contains 16 residues. This CDR3 reads CASRKRRGDPNEKLFF. The DNA for the CDR3 is TGTGCCAGCAGGAAACGCAGGGGGGATCCTAATGAAAAACTGTTTTTT.

J is TRBJ2-7 and V is TRBV7-9; 8 bases are a match to TRBD2. After removal of 4 bases from V and 4 bases from J, the junction contained 3 bases not matched to a gene. From germline, CDR1 is SEHNR and CDR2 FQNEAQ (reference sequence). The CDR3 loop spans 13 amino acids. In DNA form, the CDR3 reads TGTGCCAGCAGCTCGGGGGGGGCTTACGAGCAGTACTTC. This sequence encodes CASSSGGAYEQYF.

The rearrangement links TRBV7-9 to TRBJ2-7, with D hard to call. The length of the CDR3 is 13 residues. The germline CDR1 and CDR2 sequences are SEHNR and FQNEAQ (reference sequence). V lost 3 bases to trimming and J lost 3 bases, with 9 bases between them. CDR3 bases: TGTGCCAGCAGCTTTTCTCTCAACTACGAGCAGTACTTC. This encodes CASSFSLNYEQYF.

CDR3 DNA: TGTGCCAGCAGCGTTACAGGGGCCGTGACAGATACGCAGTATTTT. This encodes CASSVTGAVTDTQYF. The chain is built from TRBV9 and TRBJ2-3; 7 nucleotides align to TRBD1. J gave up 3 bases and V 2 bases, and 6 bases lay outside the gene matches. The CDR3 loop spans 15 amino acids. Germline lookup yields CDR1 SGDLS and CDR2 YYNGEE.

The chain links TRBV10-1 to TRBJ1-6; no definite D call. V lost 2 bases to trimming and J lost 8 bases, with 7 bases between them. Germline V lookup: CDR1 WNHNN, CDR2 SYGVQD (reference sequence). The CDR3 length is 13 residues. This CDR3 reads CASSEIEDSPLHF. The CDR3 region has the DNA TGCGCCAGCAGTGAGATCGAGGATTCACCCCTCCACTTT.

The rearrangement joins TRBV20-1 to TRBJ1-1; 9 nucleotides line up with TRBD1. The CDR3 runs 13 residues. Germline assignment: CDR1 DFQATT and CDR2 SNEGSKA (reference sequence). Germline trimming cut 3 bases from V and 5 bases from J; bases unmatched to any gene: 4. Here the CDR3 DNA reads TGCAGTGCTAGTTACAGGGGGCTGACTGAAGCTTTCTTT. It is translated as CSASYRGLTEAFF.

This clonotype was detected ten times or more. The chain carries TRBV19 and TRBJ2-5, with TRBD1 matching over 8 bases. The CDR3 is 15 residues long. J lost 3 bases, V lost 1 base, and 4 bases had no gene match. Germline loops: CDR1 LNHDA, CDR2 SQIVND (reference sequence). This CDR3 is CASSIGTGLEETQYF. The CDR3 DNA follows: TGTGCCAGTAGTATAGGGACAGGGTTGGAAGAGACCCAGTACTTC. The entire variable domain, with the rest obtained from reference TRBV19 and TRBJ2-5, is as follows: DGGITQSPKYLFRKEGQNVTLSCEQNLNHDAMYWYRQDPGQGLRLIYYSQIVNDFQKGDIAEGYSVSREKKESFPLTVTSAQKNPTAFYLCASSIGTGLEETQYFGPGTRLLVL.

The CDR3 loop is CATLGHTEAFF. The CDR3 DNA follows: TGTGCGACGCTGGGACACACTGAAGCTTTCTTT. The chain couples TRBV19 to TRBJ1-1, with D tentatively TRBD1 (5 bases). The CDR3 contains 11 residues. Germline CDR1 reads LNHDA; CDR2 reads SQIVND (reference sequence).

This clonotype was seen many times. This chain connects TRBV27 to TRBJ2-7; D may match TRBD1 or TRBD2 (5 bases each). V was clipped by 5 bases and J by 2 bases, with 13 bases between them. The CDR3 has 14 amino acids. Germline V gene lookup returns CDR1 MNHEY and CDR2 SMNVEV (reference sequence). CDR3 nucleotides: TGTGCCAGCAGTCCCCGGGACGGGACCTACGAGCAGTACTTC. It codes for CASSPRDGTYEQYF.

The chain is built from TRBV2 and TRBJ1-1; D possibly corresponds to TRBD1 (5 bases). Trimming took 4 bases from V and 4 from J, leaving 7 bases between them. Germline values: CDR1 SNHLY, CDR2 FYNNEI. The CDR3 covers 12 residues. The CDR3 is CASSGGSTEAFF. CDR3 DNA: TGTGCCAGCAGTGGGGGGAGCACTGAAGCTTTCTTT.

The V gene is TRBV25-1, the J gene TRBJ2-7; the match to TRBD1 covers 7 bases. V shed 3 bases and J 5 bases; nucleotides not matched to a gene: 4. The CDR3 is 13 amino acids. In germline, CDR1 is MGHDK, CDR2 SYGVNS. The DNA of the CDR3 is TGTGCCAGCAGTGACAGACAGGGCCACGAGCAGTACTTC. Encoded protein: CASSDRQGHEQYF.

The chain carries TRBV10-2 and TRBJ2-6; D is tentatively TRBD1 or TRBD2 (5 bases each). The CDR3 runs to 18 residues. Trimming removed 4 bases at V and 0 bases at J, with 16 bases between. The germline V gene has CDR1 WSHSY and CDR2 SAAADI. The CDR3: CASSAQGVLSSGANVLTF. CDR3 coding DNA: TGCGCCAGCAGTGCCCAGGGAGTGCTCAGCTCTGGGGCCAACGTCCTGACTTTC.

The rearrangement joins TRBV19 to TRBJ1-4; the match to TRBD1 covers 8 bases. The CDR3 is 13 residues long. Germline CDR1 reads LNHDA; CDR2 reads SQIVND (reference sequence). V lost 8 bases and J lost 11; bases outside the gene matches: 10. The CDR3 here is CASAGQGLWKLFF. CDR3 DNA sequence: TGTGCCAGTGCTGGACAGGGACTATGGAAACTGTTTTTT.

The rearrangement joins TRBV7-2 to TRBJ1-5; D unclear. There are 15 residues in the CDR3. Per the germline V gene, CDR1 is SGHTA and CDR2 is FQGNSA. Trimming removed 6 bases at V and 4 bases at J, with 16 bases between. CDR3 sequence reads: CASRVTGRRNQPQHF. In DNA form, the CDR3 reads TGTGCCAGCAGGGTGACGGGGAGAAGAAATCAGCCCCAGCATTTT. Together with reference TRBV7-2 and TRBJ1-5, the CDR3 gives the full variable domain: GAGVSQSPSNKVTEKGKDVELRCDPISGHTALYWYRQSLGQGLEFLIYFQGNSAPDKSGLPSDRFSAERTGGSVSTLTIQRTQQEDSAVYLCASRVTGRRNQPQHFGDGTRLSIL.

The genes are TRBV19 and TRBJ2-1; D unresolved. CDR3 size: 11 residues. Trimming pared 6 bases from V and 9 bases from J, leaving 9 bases between. CDR1 is LNHDA, CDR2 SQIVND, per germline (reference sequence). The CDR3, as DNA: TGTGCCAGTAGCCGGTGGAGTGAGCAGTTCTTC. Translated: CASSRWSEQFF.

Remarks on this clonotype: A clone one base away is much larger, so this may be a read error. The V and J genes are TRBV2 and TRBJ1-1; D unclear. This CDR3 comprises 12 residues. V gave up 6 bases and J gave up 4 bases, with 9 bases separating them. The germline CDR1 and CDR2 sequences are SNHLY and FYNNEI. The CDR3 nucleotides are TGTGCCAGCAGCGCGGGAGGCACTGAAGCTTTCTTT. Translating it yields CASSAGGTEAFF. Complete variable domain (other parts from reference TRBV2 and TRBJ1-1): EPEVTQTPSHQVTQMGQEVILRCVPISNHLYFYWYRQILGQKVEFLVSFYNNEISEKSEIFDDQFSVERPDGSNFTLKIRSTKLEDSAMYFCASSAGGTEAFFGQGTRLTVV.

The J gene is TRBJ2-6, the V gene TRBV11-1; TRBD1 matches 7 bases. This CDR3 comprises 19 residues. V was pared by 5 bases and J by 0 bases, with 13 bases of the junction left unmatched. In germline, CDR1 is SGHAT, CDR2 FQDESV (reference sequence). The CDR3 nucleotides read TGTGCCAGCAGCGTAACTTACAGGGGAACTTTCTCTGGGGCCAACGTCCTGACTTTC. As protein: CASSVTYRGTFSGANVLTF.

The chain employs TRBV7-2 and TRBJ1-2; no firm D call. V lost 5 bases and J lost 4, with 17 bases in between. The CDR3 covers 15 residues. Germline values: CDR1 SGHTA, CDR2 FQGNSA. DNA for the CDR3: TGTGCCAGCAGCCAAGACCTCAAGGGTTCCTATGGCTACACCTTC. Residues: CASSQDLKGSYGYTF.

This clonotype was seen at least ten times. The genes are TRBV12-3 or TRBV12-4 and TRBJ1-1; D gene unclear. This CDR3 spans 11 amino acids. V lost 6 bases to trimming and J lost 7 bases, with 9 bases between them. The DNA of the CDR3 is TGTGCCAGCAGAGCGGGCCTTGAAGCTTTCTTT. The encoded protein is CASRAGLEAFF.

A single count supports this clonotype. The chain links TRBV2 to TRBJ2-7; tentative D call: TRBD2 (5 bases). V was cut by 6 bases and J by 5 bases, with 17 bases left in between. In germline, CDR1 is SNHLY, CDR2 FYNNEI. The CDR3 covers 14 residues. CDR3 DNA sequence: TGTGCCAGCAGCCCCACCGGAGGAACCCACGAGCAGTACTTC. This encodes CASSPTGGTHEQYF.

V usage is TRBV7-9 and J usage is TRBJ2-7, with 8 bases aligning to TRBD1. Germline trimming cut 5 bases from V and 7 bases from J; bases unmatched to any gene: 4. This CDR3 region has 12 residues. Germline CDR1 and CDR2: SEHNR and FQNEAQ (reference sequence). Written as DNA, the CDR3 is TGTGCCAGCAGCCAGGGGGCGGGGGAGCAGTACTTC. This sequence encodes CASSQGAGEQYF.

The chain links TRBV9 to TRBJ2-2; D possibly corresponds to TRBD1 (6 bases). This CDR3 contains 14 residues. Germline V lookup: CDR1 SGDLS, CDR2 YYNGEE. With 6 bases removed from V and 1 base from J, the gap between germline ends came to 10 bases. The chain's CDR3 is CASTTTGNTGELFF. The CDR3 DNA reads as TGTGCCAGCACCACGACAGGGAACACCGGGGAGCTGTTTTTT.

A remark on this clonotype: A much larger clone is a single base away; this may be a read error. The chain recombines TRBV6-1 with TRBJ2-7; D remains unclear. CDR3 length equals 12 residues. Germline-derived CDR1 and CDR2 are MNHNS and SASEGT. The CDR3 coding sequence is TGTGCCAGCGGTGAAGTAGGTCTCGAGCAGTACTTC. Residues: CASGEVGLEQYF.

This clonotype was counted at least ten times. This sequence joins TRBV7-2 and TRBJ2-7, with 12 bases fitting TRBD2. J gave up 6 bases and V 5 bases, and 20 bases lay outside the gene matches. The CDR3 has 19 amino acids. Germline V lookup: CDR1 SGHTA, CDR2 FQGNSA. The CDR3 region has the DNA TGTGCCAGCAGCCCCGAGACTAGCGGGAGTCTTCGTCTCTTCCCCGAGCAGTACTTC. Its protein is CASSPETSGSLRLFPEQYF.

This clonotype was recorded a few times. CDR3 DNA: TGTGCCACCAGCAGAGATATAAGCGGGGCTGGAAACACCATATATTTT. Residues: CATSRDISGAGNTIYF. This chain links TRBV15 with TRBJ1-3, with D hard to call. Germline V gives CDR1 LNHNV, CDR2 YYDKDF (reference sequence). The CDR3 is 16 residues long. Trimming left V 0 bases short and J 2 bases short, with 11 bases between. Drawing the rest from reference TRBV15 and TRBJ1-3, the complete variable domain is DAMVIQNPRYQVTQFGKPVTLSCSQTLNHNVMYWYQQKSSQAPKLLFHYYDKDFNNEADTPDNFQSRRPNTSFCFLDIRSPGLGDTAMYLCATSRDISGAGNTIYFGEGSWLTVV.

There are many counts of this clonotype. J is TRBJ2-7 and V is TRBV7-2; 7 bases agree with TRBD2. This CDR3 region has 15 residues. Looked up from germline, CDR1 is SGHTA and CDR2 is FQGNSA. The junction had 9 bases not matched to a gene; V was cut back by 3 bases and J by 4 bases. CDR3 sequence reads: CASSLDPSGIYEQYF. The CDR3 DNA reads as TGTGCCAGCAGCTTGGACCCTAGCGGAATTTACGAGCAGTACTTC. The variable domain in full, with the rest retrieved from reference TRBV7-2 and TRBJ2-7, is GAGVSQSPSNKVTEKGKDVELRCDPISGHTALYWYRQSLGQGLEFLIYFQGNSAPDKSGLPSDRFSAERTGGSVSTLTIQRTQQEDSAVYLCASSLDPSGIYEQYFGPGTRLTVT.

Here the CDR3 DNA reads TGCAGTGCTAGTGAGAGGGGACGTCAGCCCCAGCATTTT. It specifies CSASERGRQPQHF. This chain joins TRBV20-1 and TRBJ1-5, with a tentative D call TRBD1 (5 bases). This CDR3 region has 13 residues. The V gene's germline CDR1 is DFQATT and CDR2 SNEGSKA (reference sequence). V dropped 3 bases and J dropped 6 bases, with 12 bases sitting between them.